The 10 T cell receptor beta chains given below trace back to one sample, sequenced in a study of cytomegalovirus exposure and HLA in healthy donors. The PCR ran on 60 Vbeta and 13 Jbeta primers. Profiling relied on immunoSEQ multiplex PCR, and the TCRdb table lists in-frame clones only, not all of them. This repertoire includes tens of thousands of clones. The sequencing input was PBMCs. Receptor source: a woman in her thirties or forties in good health and CMV-seronegative.

The rearrangement uses TRBV27 and TRBJ2-5, with 10 bases fitting TRBD2. The CDR3 length is 16 residues. CDR1 is MNHEY and CDR2 is SMNVEV in the germline V gene (reference sequence). V lost 6 bases and J lost 4; bases outside the gene matches: 11. The CDR3 DNA sequence: TGTGCCAGCAGCCCCGGGACTAGCGTGTTGGGAGAGACCCAGTACTTC. It translates to CASSPGTSVLGETQYF.

This chain uses TRBV6-5 with TRBJ2-1; 8 nucleotides align to TRBD2. Germline CDR1 reads MNHEY; CDR2 reads SVGAGI. CDR3 length: 16 residues. Losses at the gene ends were 2 bases for V and 6 bases for J; bases not matched to a gene: 9. CDR3 sequence reads: CASSYRGPGGGNEQFF. As DNA, the CDR3 is TGTGCCAGCAGTTACCGCGGCCCCGGGGGGGGCAATGAGCAGTTCTTC.

The genes are TRBV6-1 and TRBJ1-1; 7 nucleotides line up with TRBD1. CDR1 and CDR2 (germline): MNHNS, SASEGT. CDR3 size: 14 residues. J lost 4 bases, V lost 5 bases, and 7 bases had no gene match. The CDR3 DNA reads as TGTGCCAGCAGTTCAGGGGGTGAGGGCACTGAAGCTTTCTTT. Protein: CASSSGGEGTEAFF.

V usage is TRBV11-3 and J usage is TRBJ2-1; 10 bases fit TRBD1. Germline CDR1 and CDR2: SGHNT and YENEEA. Losses at the gene ends were 5 bases for V and 5 bases for J; bases not matched to a gene: 6. The CDR3 length is 15 residues. This chain's CDR3 is CASSPGQGENNEQFF. CDR3 sequence (DNA): TGTGCCAGCAGCCCCGGACAGGGGGAAAACAATGAGCAGTTCTTC.

The chain recombines TRBV11-2 with TRBJ2-5, with 10 bases aligning to TRBD2. The CDR3 runs 16 residues. Germline V gene data show CDR1 as SGHAT and CDR2 as FQNNGV. V was pared by 4 bases and J by 1 base, with 6 bases of the junction left unmatched. For the CDR3, the DNA is TGTGCCAGCAGCTCTGGACTAGCGGACTTCCAAGAGACCCAGTACTTC. It yields the protein CASSSGLADFQETQYF. The entire variable domain, with the rest obtained from reference TRBV11-2 and TRBJ2-5, is as follows: EAGVAQSPRYKIIEKRQSVAFWCNPISGHATLYWYQQILGQGPKLLIQFQNNGVVDDSQLPKDRFSAERLKGVDSTLKIQPAKLEDSAVYLCASSSGLADFQETQYFGPGTRLLVL.

V is TRBV5-1 and J is TRBJ2-5; 7 bases map to TRBD1. Unmatched junction bases numbered 4, after V lost 0 bases and J lost 5 bases. CDR1 and CDR2 from the germline V gene are SGHRS and YFSETQ. The CDR3 is 14 residues long. Here the CDR3 DNA reads TGCGCCAGCAGCTTGGACAGGGGCGGGGAGACCCAGTACTTC. This translates into CASSLDRGGETQYF.

The chain recombines TRBV5-1 with TRBJ2-7; D possibly corresponds to TRBD2 (5 bases). Germline CDR1 reads SGHRS; CDR2 reads YFSETQ. This CDR3 comprises 17 residues. V was cut by 2 bases and J by 3 bases, with 21 bases left in between. The CDR3 here is CASSFNPLGEFSYEQYF. CDR3 DNA sequence: TGCGCCAGCAGCTTTAACCCCTTGGGAGAGTTTAGCTACGAGCAGTACTTC.

The chain carries TRBV13 and TRBJ1-3; D gene uncertain. The germline V gene encodes CDR1 PRHDT and CDR2 FYEKMQ (reference sequence). CDR3 size: 14 residues. Trimming cost V 0 bases and J 2 bases, with 5 bases left between them. In DNA form, the CDR3 reads TGTGCCAGCAGCTTAGGGGGAGCTGGAAACACCATATATTTT. Its translation: CASSLGGAGNTIYF.

This chain connects TRBV5-1 to TRBJ2-1; 10 bases are shared with TRBD2. Germline CDR1 SGHRS, CDR2 YFSETQ. V was pared by 6 bases and J by 4 bases, with 7 bases of the junction left unmatched. The CDR3 covers 15 residues. The CDR3 is CASTLSGRAYNEQFF. In DNA form, the CDR3 reads TGCGCCAGCACCCTCAGCGGGAGGGCATACAATGAGCAGTTCTTC.

The chain carries TRBV7-2 and TRBJ2-1; 11 positions match TRBD2. Germline V gene sequence: CDR1 SGHTA, CDR2 FQGNSA. V dropped 6 bases and J dropped 3; count of bases not matched to a gene: 1. The CDR3 extends over 14 amino acids. The CDR3 loop is CASRGTSGYNEQFF. The CDR3 region has the DNA TGTGCCAGCAGAGGGACTAGCGGCTACAATGAGCAGTTCTTC.